This T cell receptor (beta chain) was sequenced for a study of beta chain features in type 1 diabetes. Germline CDR1 reads GTSNPN; CDR2 reads SVGIG (reference sequence). V lost 1 base and J 0 bases, leaving 24 bases between the germline ends. This CDR3 spans 19 amino acids. This clone was recorded once. Of the isolated RNA, all was reverse transcribed, and so the sequenced material was expressed TCRB transcripts. Repertoires were generated with immunoSEQ multiplex PCR, while TCRdb's copy carries only in-frame clones and drops some. Of over 350,000 clones listed, around 16% were seen once; the top ten hold approximately 0.02%.

The receptor was derived from a woman under 30 in good health. V is TRBV30 and J is TRBJ1-2, with D tentatively TRBD1 (5 bases). Sequencing was done on a sample of naive CD4+ T cells from blood. The CDR3: CAWSALRDFLSPPNYGYTF. The CDR3 coding sequence is TGTGCCTGGAGTGCTCTACGGGACTTCTTAAGCCCCCCTAACTATGGCTACACCTTC. The whole variable domain, remainder taken from reference TRBV30 and TRBJ1-2, is SQTIHQWPATLVQPVGSPLSLECTVEGTSNPNLYWYRQAAGRGLQLLFYSVGIGQISSEVPQNLSASRPQDRQFILSSKKLLLSDSGFYLCAWSALRDFLSPPNYGYTFGSGTRLTVV.